The 4 T cell receptor beta chains below all came from one sample that was sequenced in a study of cytomegalovirus exposure and HLA in healthy donors. 13 Jbeta primers and 60 Vbeta primers were used for the PCR. The assay was immunoSEQ multiplex PCR, and TCRdb's table has in-frame clones only and misses some. The repertoire holds about 120,000 clones, with roughly 80% as singletons. The material sequenced was PBMCs. Receptors were obtained from a man aged 18 to 29 in good health and CMV-seropositive.

This chain's CDR3 is CAWSSGISYNEQFF. The CDR3 region has the DNA TGTGCCTGGAGTTCGGGAATCTCCTACAATGAGCAGTTCTTC. This chain joins TRBV30 and TRBJ2-1; possible D gene TRBD2, 5 bases. V was trimmed by 2 bases and J by 0 bases, leaving 8 bases between them. The CDR3 spans 14 residues. Per germline, CDR1 GTSNPN and CDR2 SVGIG (reference sequence).

V and J are TRBV9 and TRBJ2-3; D perhaps matches TRBD1 (6 bases). Trimming took off 2 bases at V and 3 bases at J, with 16 bases between the two ends. This CDR3 is 16 amino acids long. Germline assignment: CDR1 SGDLS and CDR2 YYNGEE. The CDR3 DNA is TGTGCCAGCAGCGTGACCCCGGGACAAAAAACAGATACGCAGTATTTT. This translates into CASSVTPGQKTDTQYF.

The gene calls are TRBV7-9 and TRBJ1-2; D is unclear. Germline loops: CDR1 SEHNR, CDR2 FQNEAQ (reference sequence). This CDR3 has 13 residues. V lost 1 base, J lost 5 bases, and 8 bases lay in between. CDR3 sequence (DNA): TGTGCCAGCAGCTTAGATTCGGGTTATGGCTACACCTTC. Its translation: CASSLDSGYGYTF.

The CDR3 sequence: CASSSIGPEGEQYF. Written as DNA, the CDR3 is TGCGCCAGCAGCAGTATTGGACCCGAGGGCGAGCAGTACTTC. The chain uses TRBV5-1 and TRBJ2-7; a possible D gene is TRBD2 (5 bases). This CDR3 contains 14 residues. V was trimmed by 4 bases and J by 6 bases, leaving 17 bases between them. CDR1 SGHRS and CDR2 YFSETQ come from the germline V gene.